Presented here are 24 T cell receptor beta chains from one specimen sequenced in a study of T cell changes during pregnancy in multiple sclerosis. Data came from immunoSEQ multiplex PCR; TCRdb stores just in-frame clones and leaves some out. The sample includes 130,000 or so clones, approximately 94% of them seen just once. The sample was peripheral blood, taken before pregnancy. These receptors all come from a female donor with multiple sclerosis, enrolled in a pregnancy study.

This clone is a singleton in its sample. The J gene is TRBJ2-1, the V gene TRBV28; 10 bases fit TRBD1. Germline V lookup: CDR1 MDHEN, CDR2 SYDVKM. J was trimmed by 6 bases and V by 7 bases; bases with no gene match: 12. The CDR3 is 16 residues long. The CDR3 sequence is CASTLQDRGRVNEQFF. The CDR3 nucleotides are TGTGCCAGCACCCTCCAAGACAGGGGGCGCGTCAATGAGCAGTTCTTC.

This chain joins TRBV4-2 and TRBJ2-7, with 7 nucleotides matching TRBD2. The V gene end was trimmed by 0 bases and the J gene end by 0 bases; junction bases not matched to a gene: 8. Germline V CDR1 and CDR2: LGHNA, YNFKEQ. This CDR3 is 17 amino acids long. The CDR3 bases are TGTGCCAGCAGCCAAGATTCCGCGGGGGAAATCTCCTACGAGCAGTACTTC. Its translation is CASSQDSAGEISYEQYF.

Remarks on this clone: At the DNA level, this CDR3 is encoded by other sequences in the same sample as well. The V call is TRBV14, the J call TRBJ1-2; D not resolved. The V gene's germline CDR1 is SGHDN and CDR2 FVKESK. This CDR3 has 13 amino acids. V was shortened by 0 bases and J by 2 bases, with 4 bases between the two germline ends. DNA of the CDR3: TGTGCCAGCAGCCAAGACAGGAACTATGGCTACACCTTC. This codes for CASSQDRNYGYTF.

The V gene is TRBV11-2, the J gene TRBJ2-1; possibly TRBD2 for D (6 bases). Germline V gives CDR1 SGHAT, CDR2 FQNNGV. The V end was cut by 5 bases, the J end by 7 bases, with 9 bases between. There are 12 residues in the CDR3. Written as DNA, the CDR3 is TGTGCCAGCAGCCCTAGCGAGAATGAGCAGTTCTTC. Its protein product is CASSPSENEQFF.

This chain uses TRBV7-2 with TRBJ2-5, with 7 positions matching TRBD1. The trim removed 5 bases at V and 2 bases at J, leaving 5 bases unmatched. Germline V gene lookup returns CDR1 SGHTA and CDR2 FQGNSA. This CDR3 spans 14 amino acids. The CDR3 nucleotides read TGTGCCAGCAGCAGGACAGGCTTACAAGAGACCCAGTACTTC. Its protein product is CASSRTGLQETQYF.

The chain recombines TRBV29-1 with TRBJ2-1; 9 nucleotides align to TRBD1. The germline V gene has CDR1 SQVTM and CDR2 ANQGSEA. After removal of 2 bases from V and 7 bases from J, the junction contained 9 bases not matched to a gene. The CDR3 covers 15 residues. The CDR3 protein is CSVEKGQGPLNEQFF. In DNA, the CDR3 is TGCAGCGTTGAAAAGGGACAGGGTCCCTTAAATGAGCAGTTCTTC.

This chain connects TRBV28 to TRBJ2-1; 9 bases match TRBD1. Germline V gene data show CDR1 as MDHEN and CDR2 as SYDVKM. Trimming at V came to 6 bases and at J to 0 bases, leaving 6 bases not matched to a gene. The CDR3 has 16 residues. For the CDR3, the DNA is TGTGCCAGCAGGCACCCGACAGGGGGCTCCTACAATGAGCAGTTCTTC. This encodes CASRHPTGGSYNEQFF. The full variable domain, in which reference TRBV28 and TRBJ2-1 provide the parts outside the CDR3, is DVKVTQSSRYLVKRTGEKVFLECVQDMDHENMFWYRQDPGLGLRLIYFSYDVKMKEKGDIPEGYSVSREKKERFSLILESASTNQTSMYLCASRHPTGGSYNEQFFGPGTRLTVL.

V and J are TRBV27 and TRBJ2-3; no reliable D call. This CDR3 has 11 amino acids. The V gene lost 6 bases and the J gene lost 6 bases, with 7 bases spanning the gap. CDR1 and CDR2 from the germline V gene are MNHEY and SMNVEV (reference sequence). CDR3 protein: CASRRGDTQYF. The CDR3 DNA is TGTGCCAGCAGGAGAGGTGATACGCAGTATTTT.

V and J are TRBV30 and TRBJ1-5; D is ambiguous. Per germline, CDR1 GTSNPN and CDR2 SVGIG (reference sequence). The ends were cut back, 3 bases at V and 6 bases at J, with 12 bases in the middle. The CDR3 is made up of 13 amino acids. For the CDR3, the DNA is TGTGCCTGGAGCCCAGGTAGTAGTCAGCCCCAGCATTTT. As protein: CAWSPGSSQPQHF.

The gene calls are TRBV7-3 and TRBJ2-1; TRBD2 matches 13 bases. Unmatched junction bases numbered 3, after V lost 2 bases and J lost 8 bases. This CDR3 region has 15 residues. CDR1 and CDR2 (germline): SGHTA, FQGTGA. CDR3 in DNA: TGTGCCAGCAGCTTAGGACTAGCGGGAGTGGATGAGCAGTTCTTC. Protein sequence: CASSLGLAGVDEQFF.

The V gene is TRBV28, the J gene TRBJ1-5; tentatively, D is TRBD1 (5 bases). V dropped 4 bases and J dropped 2 bases, with 15 bases sitting between them. This CDR3 comprises 16 residues. Germline CDR1 is MDHEN and CDR2 is SYDVKM. For the CDR3, the DNA is TGTGCCAGCAGTTCCTGGGGGGTTGGGGGCAATCAGCCCCAGCATTTT. Protein sequence: CASSSWGVGGNQPQHF.

This chain links TRBV9 with TRBJ1-2; 8 nucleotides align to TRBD1. Germline V gene sequence: CDR1 SGDLS, CDR2 YYNGEE. The CDR3 contains 13 residues. After removal of 0 bases from V and 8 bases from J, the junction contained 3 bases not matched to a gene. CDR3 sequence: CASSVGTGSGYTF. CDR3 nucleotides: TGTGCCAGCAGCGTAGGGACAGGGAGCGGCTACACCTTC.

V and J are TRBV27 and TRBJ2-1, with 14 nucleotides matching TRBD2. Germline CDR1 and CDR2: MNHEY and SMNVEV (reference sequence). There are 17 residues in the CDR3. V shed 4 bases and J 8 bases; nucleotides not matched to a gene: 10. The CDR3 is CASSSTGTSGGGDEQFF. For the CDR3, the DNA is TGTGCCAGCAGTTCGACCGGGACTAGCGGGGGTGGGGATGAGCAGTTCTTC.

The rearrangement joins TRBV30 to TRBJ1-1; D remains ambiguous. Germline V gene lookup returns CDR1 GTSNPN and CDR2 SVGIG (reference sequence). Trimming took off 6 bases at V and 5 bases at J, with 10 bases between the two ends. This CDR3 spans 11 amino acids. CDR3 loop: CACRLLTEAFF. Written as DNA, the CDR3 is TGTGCCTGTCGACTGCTTACTGAAGCTTTCTTT. Combining the CDR3 with reference TRBV30 and TRBJ1-1 gives the whole variable domain SQTIHQWPATLVQPVGSPLSLECTVEGTSNPNLYWYRQAAGRGLQLLFYSVGIGQISSEVPQNLSASRPQDRQFILSSKKLLLSDSGFYLCACRLLTEAFFGQGTRLTVV.

This clone has just one count. J is TRBJ2-7 and V is TRBV30, with a tentative D call TRBD1 (5 bases). Deletions cut 2 bases from V and 2 bases from J, with 10 bases between. Germline CDR1 reads GTSNPN; CDR2 reads SVGIG (reference sequence). The length of the CDR3 is 13 residues. The CDR3 protein is CAWSSDRTYEQYF. The CDR3 DNA sequence: TGTGCCTGGAGTTCCGACAGAACCTACGAGCAGTACTTC.

The rearrangement joins TRBV27 to TRBJ1-4, with 7 bases identical to TRBD1. With 3 bases clipped from V and 3 bases from J, the junction kept 7 bases outside the gene matches. The CDR3 runs 16 residues. Germline loops: CDR1 MNHEY, CDR2 SMNVEV (reference sequence). CDR3 amino acids: CASSLLRQGSNEKLFF. The CDR3 DNA follows: TGTGCCAGCAGTTTGTTAAGACAGGGTTCTAATGAAAAACTGTTTTTT.

The chain recombines TRBV4-1 with TRBJ2-7; D gene uncertain. CDR1 MGHRA and CDR2 YSYEKL come from the germline V gene. This CDR3 spans 15 amino acids. V was trimmed by 1 base and J by 0 bases, leaving 10 bases between them. As DNA, the CDR3 is TGCGCCAGCAGCCAAGCAGTCTCGATCTCCTACGAGCAGTACTTC. Residues: CASSQAVSISYEQYF.

V is TRBV6-5 and J is TRBJ1-2; TRBD1 aligns across 9 bases. The CDR3 has 15 amino acids. Germline-derived CDR1 and CDR2 are MNHEY and SVGAGI. V dropped 6 bases and J dropped 0; count of bases not matched to a gene: 5. The CDR3: CASRPRQGANYGYTF. DNA for the CDR3: TGTGCCAGCAGGCCTCGACAGGGGGCTAACTATGGCTACACCTTC.

The chain recombines TRBV9 with TRBJ2-2, with a possible D match to TRBD2 (5 bases). CDR3 size: 15 residues. Trimming took off 4 bases at V and 4 bases at J, with 14 bases between the two ends. The germline V gene has CDR1 SGDLS and CDR2 YYNGEE. CDR3 nucleotides: TGTGCCAGCAGCCTCGGACCGAGGGCCACCGGGGAGCTGTTTTTT. Translating gives CASSLGPRATGELFF.

The rearrangement joins TRBV13 to TRBJ1-3; D call uncertain. The V end lost 5 bases, the J end lost 1 base, and 3 bases lay between the germline ends. CDR1 and CDR2 from the germline V gene are PRHDT and FYEKMQ (reference sequence). The CDR3 runs to 12 residues. This CDR3 reads CASSLSGNTIYF. CDR3 coding DNA: TGTGCCAGCAGCCTGTCTGGAAACACCATATATTTT.

The chain employs TRBV15 and TRBJ1-2; D gene ambiguous. V was shortened by 1 base and J by 2 bases, with 11 bases between the two germline ends. This CDR3 has 15 amino acids. CDR1 and CDR2 (germline): LNHNV, YYDKDF (reference sequence). The CDR3 reads CATSRGSARNYGYTF. The CDR3 region has the DNA TGTGCCACCAGCAGAGGAAGTGCCAGGAACTATGGCTACACCTTC.

The CDR3 sequence is CASSPHPGQGASTAGANVLTF. In DNA form, the CDR3 reads TGTGCCAGTAGTCCCCACCCGGGACAGGGGGCCTCAACCGCTGGGGCCAACGTCCTGACTTTC. This chain joins TRBV19 and TRBJ2-6, with 12 bases that match TRBD1. CDR1 LNHDA and CDR2 SQIVND come from the germline V gene (reference sequence). V gave up 5 bases and J gave up 2 bases; unmatched junction bases: 16. There are 21 residues in the CDR3.

This clone is a singleton in its sample. The chain employs TRBV6-5 and TRBJ1-1, with unresolved D. The V end lost 0 bases, the J end lost 3 bases, and 11 bases lay between the germline ends. There are 15 residues in the CDR3. The V gene's germline CDR1 is MNHEY and CDR2 SVGAGI. CDR3 region: CASSYSMFGHTEAFF. In DNA, the CDR3 is TGTGCCAGCAGTTACTCGATGTTTGGGCACACTGAAGCTTTCTTT.

The rearrangement links TRBV27 to TRBJ1-1, with TRBD1 identical over 7 bases. V was pared by 7 bases and J by 4 bases, with 6 bases of the junction left unmatched. The CDR3 runs 13 residues. Per the germline V gene, CDR1 is MNHEY and CDR2 is SMNVEV (reference sequence). For the CDR3, the DNA is TGTGCCAGCACAGGGGGAATCGGCACTGAAGCTTTCTTT. Translation gives CASTGGIGTEAFF.